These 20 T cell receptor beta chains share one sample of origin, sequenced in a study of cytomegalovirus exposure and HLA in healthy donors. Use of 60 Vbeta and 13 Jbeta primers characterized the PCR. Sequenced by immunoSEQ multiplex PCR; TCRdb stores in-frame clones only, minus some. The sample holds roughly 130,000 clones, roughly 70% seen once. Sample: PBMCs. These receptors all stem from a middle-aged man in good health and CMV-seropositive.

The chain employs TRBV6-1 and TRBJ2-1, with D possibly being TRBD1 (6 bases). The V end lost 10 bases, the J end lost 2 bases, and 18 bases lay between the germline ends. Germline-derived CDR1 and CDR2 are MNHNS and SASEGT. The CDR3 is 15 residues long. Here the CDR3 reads CATSLHTGPYNEQFF. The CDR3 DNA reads TGTGCCACCTCCCTCCACACAGGGCCCTACAATGAGCAGTTCTTC.

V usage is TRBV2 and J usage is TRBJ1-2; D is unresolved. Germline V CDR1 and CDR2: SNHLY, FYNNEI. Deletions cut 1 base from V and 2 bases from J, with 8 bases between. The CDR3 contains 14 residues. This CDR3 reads CASSEVEGNYGYTF. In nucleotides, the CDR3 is TGTGCCAGCAGTGAAGTTGAGGGAAACTATGGCTACACCTTC.

The CDR3, as DNA: TGTGCCAGCAGCCTCCGCGGGTCCGACCCCACAGATACGCAGTATTTT. It translates to CASSLRGSDPTDTQYF. The chain combines TRBV7-9 with TRBJ2-3, with D possibly being TRBD2 (5 bases). Trimming stripped 5 bases from V and 2 bases from J, with 17 bases between. This CDR3 spans 16 amino acids. The germline gives CDR1 SEHNR, CDR2 FQNEAQ (reference sequence).

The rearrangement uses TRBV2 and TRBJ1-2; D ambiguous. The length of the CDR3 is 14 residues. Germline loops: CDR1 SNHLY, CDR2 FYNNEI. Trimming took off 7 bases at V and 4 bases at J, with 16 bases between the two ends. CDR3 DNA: TGTGCCAGCATTTCTTCGACATTAGGCTATGGCTACACCTTC. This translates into CASISSTLGYGYTF.

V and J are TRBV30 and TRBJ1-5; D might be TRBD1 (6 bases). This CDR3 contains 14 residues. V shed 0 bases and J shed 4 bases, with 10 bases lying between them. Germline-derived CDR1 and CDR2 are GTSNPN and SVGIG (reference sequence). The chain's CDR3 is CAWSVRRGNQPQHF. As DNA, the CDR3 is TGTGCCTGGAGTGTACGCAGGGGTAATCAGCCCCAGCATTTT.

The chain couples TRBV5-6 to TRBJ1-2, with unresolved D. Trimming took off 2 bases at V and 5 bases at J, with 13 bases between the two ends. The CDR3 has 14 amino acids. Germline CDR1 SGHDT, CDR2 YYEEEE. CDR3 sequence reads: CASSLVSYGYGYTF. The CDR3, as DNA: TGTGCCAGCAGCTTAGTGTCGTACGGTTATGGCTACACCTTC.

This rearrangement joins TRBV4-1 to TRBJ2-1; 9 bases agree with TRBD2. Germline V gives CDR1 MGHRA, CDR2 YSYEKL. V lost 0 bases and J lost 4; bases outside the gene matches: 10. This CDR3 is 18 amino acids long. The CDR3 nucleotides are TGCGCCAGCAGCCAAGAACGTTACGAGACTAGCGGTTACAATGAGCAGTTCTTC. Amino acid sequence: CASSQERYETSGYNEQFF.

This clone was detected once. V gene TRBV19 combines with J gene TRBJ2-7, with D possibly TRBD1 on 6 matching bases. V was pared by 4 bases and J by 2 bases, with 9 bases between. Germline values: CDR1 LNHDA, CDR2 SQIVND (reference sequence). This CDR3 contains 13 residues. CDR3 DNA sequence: TGTGCCAGTAGTACAAGGGGGACCTACGAGCAGTACTTC. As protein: CASSTRGTYEQYF.

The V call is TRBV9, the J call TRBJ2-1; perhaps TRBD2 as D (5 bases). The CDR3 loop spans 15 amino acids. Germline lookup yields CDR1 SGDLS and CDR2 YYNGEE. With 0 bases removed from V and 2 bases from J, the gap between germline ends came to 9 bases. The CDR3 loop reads CASSVVSGTYNEQFF. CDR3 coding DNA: TGTGCCAGCAGCGTAGTCAGCGGAACCTACAATGAGCAGTTCTTC.

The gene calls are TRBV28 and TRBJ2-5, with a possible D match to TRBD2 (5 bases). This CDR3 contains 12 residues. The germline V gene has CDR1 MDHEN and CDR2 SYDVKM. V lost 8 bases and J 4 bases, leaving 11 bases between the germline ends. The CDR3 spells CASGSEGETQYF. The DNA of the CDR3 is TGTGCCAGCGGCTCCGAGGGAGAGACCCAGTACTTC.

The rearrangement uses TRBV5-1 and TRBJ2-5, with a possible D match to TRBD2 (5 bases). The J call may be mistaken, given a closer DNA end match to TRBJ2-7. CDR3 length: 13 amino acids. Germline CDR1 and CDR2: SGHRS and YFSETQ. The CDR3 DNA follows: TGCGCCAGCAGCTTGGGCGCGGGCTACGAGCAGTACTTC. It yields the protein CASSLGAGYEQYF.

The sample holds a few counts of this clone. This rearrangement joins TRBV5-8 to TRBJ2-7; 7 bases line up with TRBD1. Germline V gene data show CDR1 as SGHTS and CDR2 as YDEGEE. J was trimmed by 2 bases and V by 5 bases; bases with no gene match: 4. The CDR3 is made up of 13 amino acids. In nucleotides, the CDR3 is TGTGCCAGCAGACGGACAGGACCCTACGAGCAGTACTTC. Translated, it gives CASRRTGPYEQYF.

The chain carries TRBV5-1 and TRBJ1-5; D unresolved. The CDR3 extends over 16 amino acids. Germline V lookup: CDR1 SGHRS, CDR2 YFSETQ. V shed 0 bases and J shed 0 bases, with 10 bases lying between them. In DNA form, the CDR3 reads TGCGCCAGCAGCTTGGTTCCGGGATATAGCAATCAGCCCCAGCATTTT. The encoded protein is CASSLVPGYSNQPQHF.

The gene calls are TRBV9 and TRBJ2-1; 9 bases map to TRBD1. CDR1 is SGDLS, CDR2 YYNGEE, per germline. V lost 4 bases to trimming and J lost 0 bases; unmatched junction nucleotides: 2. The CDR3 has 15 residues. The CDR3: CASSSQGASYNEQFF. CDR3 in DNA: TGTGCCAGCAGCTCACAGGGGGCCTCCTACAATGAGCAGTTCTTC.

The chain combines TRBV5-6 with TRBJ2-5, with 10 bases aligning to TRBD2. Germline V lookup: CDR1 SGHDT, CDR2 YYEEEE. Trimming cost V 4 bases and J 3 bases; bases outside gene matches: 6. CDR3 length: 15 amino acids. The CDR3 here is CASSDSGGAEETQYF. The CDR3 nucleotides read TGTGCCAGCAGCGACAGCGGGGGGGCGGAAGAGACCCAGTACTTC.

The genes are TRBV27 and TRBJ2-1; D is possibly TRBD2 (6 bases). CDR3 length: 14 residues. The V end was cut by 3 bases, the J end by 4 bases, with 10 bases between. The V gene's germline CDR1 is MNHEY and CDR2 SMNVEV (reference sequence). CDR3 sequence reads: CASSLDGGYNEQFF. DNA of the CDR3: TGTGCCAGCAGTTTGGATGGGGGGTACAATGAGCAGTTCTTC.

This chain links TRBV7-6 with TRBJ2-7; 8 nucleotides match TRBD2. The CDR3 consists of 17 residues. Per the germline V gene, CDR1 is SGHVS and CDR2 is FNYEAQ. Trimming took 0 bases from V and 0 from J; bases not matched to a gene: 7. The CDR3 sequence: CASSLAASGSFSYEQYF. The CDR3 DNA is TGTGCCAGCAGCTTAGCTGCCAGCGGGAGCTTCTCCTACGAGCAGTACTTC.

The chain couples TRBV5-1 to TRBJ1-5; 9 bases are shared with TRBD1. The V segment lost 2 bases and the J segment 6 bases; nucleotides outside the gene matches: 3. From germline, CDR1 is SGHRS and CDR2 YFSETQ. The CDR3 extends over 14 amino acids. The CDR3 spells CASSLGTGRQPQHF. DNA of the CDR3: TGCGCCAGCAGCTTAGGGACAGGGCGTCAGCCCCAGCATTTT.

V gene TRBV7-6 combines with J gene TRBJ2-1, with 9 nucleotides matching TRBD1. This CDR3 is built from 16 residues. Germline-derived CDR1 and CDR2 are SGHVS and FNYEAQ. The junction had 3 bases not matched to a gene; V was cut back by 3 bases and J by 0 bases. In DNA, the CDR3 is TGTGCCAGCAGCTTGGGACAGGGATTCTCCTACAATGAGCAGTTCTTC. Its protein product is CASSLGQGFSYNEQFF.

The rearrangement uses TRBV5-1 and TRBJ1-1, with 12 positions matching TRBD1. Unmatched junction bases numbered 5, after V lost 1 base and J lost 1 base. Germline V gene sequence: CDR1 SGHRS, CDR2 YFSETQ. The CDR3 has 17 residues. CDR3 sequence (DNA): TGCGCCAGCAGCTTGCGCGGGACAGGGGGCAGGAACACTGAAGCTTTCTTT. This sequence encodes CASSLRGTGGRNTEAFF.